This record concerns one T cell receptor beta chain sequence. This clonotype was observed a few times. Its antigen specificity is not known. No much larger clone exists at a distance of one base, and base qualities are not known. The library was prepared using RT-PCR. The instrument was an Illumina HiSeq 2500. The raw public data were reprocessed by TCRdb itself: fastp quality trimming at Q25, MiXCR clonotype calling, in-frame beta chains only. Rows merge per CDR3 protein into single entries with the most common DNA and genes. A total of 650,000 to 700,000 distinct CDR3 sequences appear in this sample, around a sixth of them only once. The ten most abundant clones make up 11% of the sample. The sample comes from a study of response to subunit inactivated influenza vaccine (dated by TCRdb to 2016 to 2019). Regarding the complete study: Deep quantitative profiling of the T cell receptor repertoire was used in the study to follow responses to a trivalent subunit inactivated influenza vaccine. Overall study results and their limits: It was suggested by the authors that each seasonal influenza vaccination may recruit only a limited number of new T cells.

From V the trimming removes 5 bases and from J it removes 4 bases, while the gene matches leave 8 bases of the junction unaccounted for. From the cysteine through the phenylalanine, the CDR3 covers 15 amino acids. Just CDR3 DNA is preserved here, 45 bases in frame from base 1. Sequences MNHNS (CDR1) and SASEGT (CDR2) are obtained from the germline V gene. The starting material was PBMCs from blood, obtained 11 to 12 days after vaccination. The rearranged chain carries TRBV6-1 and TRBJ1-2; TRBD1 aligns with 9 central bases. This TCR came from a man aged 50 to 59 who received an inactivated influenza vaccine. Donor details come from another sample of the same person, matched by shared clones. The bases read TGTGCCAGCAGTCCGAGCCGACAGGGGGTCTATGGCTACACCTTC. This translates into CASSPSRQGVYGYTF.